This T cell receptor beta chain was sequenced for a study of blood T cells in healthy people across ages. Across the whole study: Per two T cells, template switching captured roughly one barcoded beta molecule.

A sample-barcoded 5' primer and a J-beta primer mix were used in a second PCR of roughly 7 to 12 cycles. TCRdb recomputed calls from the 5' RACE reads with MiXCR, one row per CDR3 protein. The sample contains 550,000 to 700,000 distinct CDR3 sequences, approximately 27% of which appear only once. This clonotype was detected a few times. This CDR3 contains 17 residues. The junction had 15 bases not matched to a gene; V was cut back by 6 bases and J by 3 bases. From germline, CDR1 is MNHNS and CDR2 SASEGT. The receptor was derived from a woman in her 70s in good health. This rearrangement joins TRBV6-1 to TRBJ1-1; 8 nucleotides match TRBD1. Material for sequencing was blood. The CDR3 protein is CASSFHRTGSVDTEAFF. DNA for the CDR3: TGTGCCAGCAGCTTCCACCGGACAGGGAGTGTGGACACTGAAGCTTTCTTT.